Each of the 24 T cell receptor beta chains below was sequenced from the same sample in a study of early T cells in non-severe SARS-CoV-2 infection. Each CDR3 protein gets one entry after TCRdb re-called the 5' RACE reads with MiXCR. The table has just under 30,000 distinct CDR3 sequences, approximately 5.4% seen once. The sample consisted of whole blood. These TCRs come from an adult who was a healthcare worker with PCR-confirmed SARS-CoV-2 infection or an uninfected control (not recorded which).

This clonotype was seen ten or more times. The rearrangement uses TRBV9 and TRBJ2-3; D is undetermined. With 0 bases removed from V and 2 bases from J, the gap between germline ends came to 10 bases. CDR1 SGDLS and CDR2 YYNGEE come from the germline V gene. The CDR3 covers 15 residues. CDR3 residues: CASSVEFRATDTQYF. For the CDR3, the DNA is TGTGCCAGCAGCGTAGAGTTTCGCGCCACAGATACGCAGTATTTT.

This clonotype was seen repeatedly, ten times or more. V and J are TRBV3-1 and TRBJ1-5, with D perhaps matching TRBD1 (5 bases). V was pared by 1 base and J by 9 bases, with 16 bases between. CDR1 and CDR2 (germline): LGHDT, YNNKEL (reference sequence). The CDR3 totals 15 residues. For the CDR3, the DNA is TGTGCCAGCAGCCAAGGGGCAGGGACCCTTGGGCCCCAGCATTTT. It specifies CASSQGAGTLGPQHF.

This clonotype was recorded a few times. The chain links TRBV18 to TRBJ1-1; TRBD1 matches at 7 bases. Germline CDR1 KGHSH, CDR2 LQKENI. This CDR3 is 16 amino acids long. With 3 bases clipped from V and 3 bases from J, the junction kept 10 bases outside the gene matches. CDR3 nucleotides: TGTGCCAGCTCACCGATTCACAGGGGTGTCGACACTGAAGCTTTCTTT. Protein: CASSPIHRGVDTEAFF.

This clonotype was counted only a few times. J is TRBJ2-7 and V is TRBV10-3; D may be TRBD2 (6 bases). V was cut by 5 bases and J by 4 bases, with 12 bases left in between. The CDR3 is made up of 13 amino acids. In germline, CDR1 is ENHRY, CDR2 SYGVKD. The CDR3 DNA reads TGTGCCATCAGTCCACGTGGGGGGTACGAGCAGTACTTC. Translated, it gives CAISPRGGYEQYF.

This clonotype occurred many times. The V and J genes are TRBV4-2 and TRBJ1-1; a weak D match, TRBD1 (6 bases). This CDR3 has 18 residues. Germline CDR1 reads LGHNA; CDR2 reads YNFKEQ. Deletions cut 0 bases from V and 4 bases from J, with 21 bases between. This chain's CDR3 is CASSQDGRQGWASTEAFF. The CDR3 DNA reads as TGTGCCAGCAGCCAAGATGGTCGGCAGGGGTGGGCGAGCACTGAAGCTTTCTTT.

At least ten counts were recorded for this clonotype. V is TRBV5-6 and J is TRBJ1-1; D uncertain. Per the germline V gene, CDR1 is SGHDT and CDR2 is YYEEEE. The V gene lost 1 base and the J gene lost 1 base, with 8 bases spanning the gap. The CDR3 spans 14 residues. The CDR3 reads CASSLNGRNTEAFF. CDR3 sequence (DNA): TGTGCCAGCAGCTTGAATGGCAGGAACACTGAAGCTTTCTTT.

Only a few counts were recorded for this clonotype. This chain uses TRBV7-2 with TRBJ1-5, with TRBD1 matching 12 bases. This CDR3 is built from 17 residues. J lost 2 bases, V lost 5 bases, and 7 bases had no gene match. Germline lookup yields CDR1 SGHTA and CDR2 FQGNSA. In DNA form, the CDR3 reads TGTGCCAGCAGCCCGGGGACAGGGGGCTGGGGCAATCAGCCCCAGCATTTT. This gives the protein CASSPGTGGWGNQPQHF.

Ten or more counts support this clonotype. This chain joins TRBV6-1 and TRBJ1-5, with TRBD1 matching over 9 bases. The ends lost 0 bases at V and 6 bases at J; junction bases unmatched: 3. The germline V gene has CDR1 MNHNS and CDR2 SASEGT. This CDR3 region has 15 residues. The DNA for the CDR3 is TGTGCCAGCAGTGAAGCGGGACAGGGCCTTCAGCCCCAGCATTTT. Encoded protein: CASSEAGQGLQPQHF.

This clonotype showed up many times. The J gene is TRBJ2-1, the V gene TRBV19; 11 nucleotides match TRBD1. The CDR3 is 14 residues long. Germline CDR1 is LNHDA and CDR2 is SQIVND (reference sequence). The J segment lost 4 bases and the V segment lost 5 bases, leaving 1 base of the junction unmatched. The CDR3 sequence is CASSGTGGYNEQFF. The CDR3 DNA reads TGTGCCAGTAGTGGGACAGGGGGTTACAATGAGCAGTTCTTC. The full variable domain, its missing parts supplied by reference TRBV19 and TRBJ2-1, is DGGITQSPKYLFRKEGQNVTLSCEQNLNHDAMYWYRQDPGQGLRLIYYSQIVNDFQKGDIAEGYSVSREKKESFPLTVTSAQKNPTAFYLCASSGTGGYNEQFFGPGTRLTVL.

The V and J genes are TRBV18 and TRBJ2-5; tentatively, D is TRBD2 (5 bases). The V and J ends lost 2 bases and 1 base respectively, with 11 bases between them. Germline CDR1 reads KGHSH; CDR2 reads LQKENI. The CDR3 sequence is 15 residues long. The chain's CDR3 is CASSPTDGLQETQYF. The CDR3 DNA is TGTGCCAGCTCACCAACAGACGGACTCCAAGAGACCCAGTACTTC. Drawing the rest from reference TRBV18 and TRBJ2-5, the complete variable domain is NAGVMQNPRHLVRRRGQEARLRCSPMKGHSHVYWYRQLPEEGLKFMVYLQKENIIDESGMPKERFSAEFPKEGPSILRIQQVVRGDSAAYFCASSPTDGLQETQYFGPGTRLLVL.

The CDR3 nucleotides read TGCAGCGTCGAGACAGGAGCCGATCGTTCCCAGCATTTT. Translated, it gives CSVETGADRSQHF. The chain combines TRBV29-1 with TRBJ1-5; TRBD1 is a possible D gene (6 bases). CDR3 size: 13 residues. The V gene's germline CDR1 is SQVTM and CDR2 ANQGSEA. The ends were cut back, 6 bases at V and 11 bases at J, with 20 bases in the middle. Using reference TRBV29-1 and TRBJ1-5 for the parts outside the CDR3, the full variable domain is SAVISQKPSRDICQRGTSLTIQCQVDSQVTMMFWYRQQPGQSLTLIATANQGSEATYESGFVIDKFPISRPNLTFSTLTVSNMSPEDSSIYLCSVETGADRSQHFGDGTRLSIL.

This clonotype was found many times. The V call is TRBV25-1, the J call TRBJ2-3; tentative D call: TRBD1 (5 bases). V dropped 5 bases and J dropped 2 bases, with 23 bases sitting between them. In germline, CDR1 is MGHDK, CDR2 SYGVNS. The CDR3 is 18 residues long. The CDR3 region is CASSTPSGGAAITDTQYF. In DNA form, the CDR3 reads TGTGCCAGCAGTACGCCGTCCGGTGGGGCCGCGATCACAGATACGCAGTATTTT.

This clonotype was seen only a few times. A single base separates this from a much larger clone, so it may be a read error. The rearrangement links TRBV7-9 to TRBJ1-1, with D possibly TRBD1 on 5 matching bases. The CDR3 runs to 12 residues. Germline CDR1 is SEHNR and CDR2 is FQNEAQ (reference sequence). DNA of the CDR3: TGTGCCAGGAGCTTAGAAGGGGCGAAAGCTTTCTTT. Its translation is CARSLEGAKAFF.

The table lists this clonotype with a few counts. V is TRBV11-2 and J is TRBJ1-1; 11 positions agree with TRBD1. Looked up from germline, CDR1 is SGHAT and CDR2 is FQNNGV. The CDR3 loop spans 16 amino acids. Trimming at V came to 5 bases and at J to 0 bases, leaving 5 bases not matched to a gene. Written as DNA, the CDR3 is TGTGCCAGCAGCCCCGGACAGGGGGCAGTGAACACTGAAGCTTTCTTT. As protein: CASSPGQGAVNTEAFF.

This clonotype was observed many times. The V and J genes are TRBV10-2 and TRBJ1-1, with a weak D call TRBD1 (6 bases). This CDR3 contains 12 residues. The germline CDR1 and CDR2 sequences are WSHSY and SAAADI. The ends were cut back, 4 bases at V and 5 bases at J, with 8 bases in the middle. CDR3 coding DNA: TGCGCCAGCAGTGGGGGACATACTGAAGCTTTCTTT. This sequence encodes CASSGGHTEAFF.

This clonotype was detected only a few times. The chain joins TRBV20-1 to TRBJ2-3; perhaps TRBD2 as D (6 bases). V dropped 6 bases and J dropped 4 bases, with 11 bases sitting between them. In germline, CDR1 is DFQATT, CDR2 SNEGSKA (reference sequence). CDR3 length: 12 amino acids. The CDR3 reads CSARPGADTQYF. CDR3 nucleotides: TGCAGTGCAAGACCGGGGGCAGATACGCAGTATTTT.

This clonotype was picked up many times. CDR3 region: CSVLVGNTIYF. The CDR3 DNA reads as TGCAGCGTATTAGTTGGAAACACCATATATTTT. The chain has TRBV29-1 and TRBJ1-3; D gene ambiguous. Deletions cut 6 bases from V and 3 bases from J, with 6 bases between. Per the germline V gene, CDR1 is SQVTM and CDR2 is ANQGSEA. The length of the CDR3 is 11 residues.

The chain employs TRBV19 and TRBJ1-5, with 10 bases fitting TRBD1. The germline CDR1 and CDR2 sequences are LNHDA and SQIVND (reference sequence). The length of the CDR3 is 17 residues. J lost 4 bases, V lost 5 bases, and 11 bases had no gene match. DNA of the CDR3: TGTGCCAGTAGTGGGACCGGGACAGGGGCGCAAAATCAGCCCCAGCATTTT. It translates to CASSGTGTGAQNQPQHF.

This clonotype was counted a single time. This chain joins TRBV29-1 and TRBJ2-2; 8 positions match TRBD1. The V gene end was trimmed by 7 bases and the J gene end by 4 bases; junction bases not matched to a gene: 5. CDR1 is SQVTM, CDR2 ANQGSEA, per germline. This CDR3 has 13 amino acids. The CDR3 reads CSADRGGTGELFF. The CDR3 region has the DNA TGCAGCGCCGACAGGGGTGGCACCGGGGAGCTGTTTTTT.

Ten or more counts support this clonotype. This chain joins TRBV7-8 and TRBJ2-3; perhaps TRBD2 as D (6 bases). The germline V gene encodes CDR1 SGHVS and CDR2 FQNEAQ. The CDR3 extends over 16 amino acids. V was clipped by 0 bases and J by 5 bases, with 15 bases between them. The CDR3 DNA follows: TGTGCCAGCAGCTTAGCGCGGAGGGGCCGGGGAGATACGCAGTATTTT. Its protein product is CASSLARRGRGDTQYF.

There are many counts of this clonotype. This CDR3 is CASSPDPGDPGELFF. The CDR3, as DNA: TGTGCCAGCAGCCCCGACCCGGGCGACCCCGGGGAGCTGTTTTTT. The rearrangement links TRBV5-4 to TRBJ2-2; no clear D gene. Germline CDR1 reads SGHNT; CDR2 reads YYREEE (reference sequence). The V gene lost 4 bases and the J gene lost 6 bases, with 16 bases spanning the gap. The CDR3 sequence is 15 residues long.

This clonotype was detected many times. This rearrangement joins TRBV20-1 to TRBJ2-7; D call uncertain. The V end lost 4 bases, the J end lost 2 bases, and 12 bases lay between the germline ends. Germline V gene sequence: CDR1 DFQATT, CDR2 SNEGSKA (reference sequence). The CDR3 length is 13 residues. The CDR3 DNA reads as TGCAGTGCTAAAAAAATAGGTCCCTACGAGCAGTACTTC. This translates into CSAKKIGPYEQYF.

In this sample, this clonotype turned up many times. The chain carries TRBV12-3 or TRBV12-4 and TRBJ1-1; no firm D call. The CDR3 is 13 residues long. Between the trimmed V and J ends, which lost 6 bases and 1 base, there was a span of 9 bases. CDR3 residues: CASRIHPNTEAFF. CDR3 sequence (DNA): TGTGCCAGCAGGATACATCCGAACACTGAAGCTTTCTTT.

This clonotype was counted at least ten times. V gene TRBV7-2 combines with J gene TRBJ2-5; 11 bases map to TRBD2. Germline assignment: CDR1 SGHTA and CDR2 FQGNSA. CDR3 length: 17 residues. V lost 5 bases, J lost 8 bases, and 16 bases stayed unmatched. The CDR3 sequence is CASSPPSPSSGGSTQYF. In DNA, the CDR3 is TGTGCCAGCAGCCCCCCAAGTCCCTCTAGCGGGGGGTCTACCCAGTACTTC.